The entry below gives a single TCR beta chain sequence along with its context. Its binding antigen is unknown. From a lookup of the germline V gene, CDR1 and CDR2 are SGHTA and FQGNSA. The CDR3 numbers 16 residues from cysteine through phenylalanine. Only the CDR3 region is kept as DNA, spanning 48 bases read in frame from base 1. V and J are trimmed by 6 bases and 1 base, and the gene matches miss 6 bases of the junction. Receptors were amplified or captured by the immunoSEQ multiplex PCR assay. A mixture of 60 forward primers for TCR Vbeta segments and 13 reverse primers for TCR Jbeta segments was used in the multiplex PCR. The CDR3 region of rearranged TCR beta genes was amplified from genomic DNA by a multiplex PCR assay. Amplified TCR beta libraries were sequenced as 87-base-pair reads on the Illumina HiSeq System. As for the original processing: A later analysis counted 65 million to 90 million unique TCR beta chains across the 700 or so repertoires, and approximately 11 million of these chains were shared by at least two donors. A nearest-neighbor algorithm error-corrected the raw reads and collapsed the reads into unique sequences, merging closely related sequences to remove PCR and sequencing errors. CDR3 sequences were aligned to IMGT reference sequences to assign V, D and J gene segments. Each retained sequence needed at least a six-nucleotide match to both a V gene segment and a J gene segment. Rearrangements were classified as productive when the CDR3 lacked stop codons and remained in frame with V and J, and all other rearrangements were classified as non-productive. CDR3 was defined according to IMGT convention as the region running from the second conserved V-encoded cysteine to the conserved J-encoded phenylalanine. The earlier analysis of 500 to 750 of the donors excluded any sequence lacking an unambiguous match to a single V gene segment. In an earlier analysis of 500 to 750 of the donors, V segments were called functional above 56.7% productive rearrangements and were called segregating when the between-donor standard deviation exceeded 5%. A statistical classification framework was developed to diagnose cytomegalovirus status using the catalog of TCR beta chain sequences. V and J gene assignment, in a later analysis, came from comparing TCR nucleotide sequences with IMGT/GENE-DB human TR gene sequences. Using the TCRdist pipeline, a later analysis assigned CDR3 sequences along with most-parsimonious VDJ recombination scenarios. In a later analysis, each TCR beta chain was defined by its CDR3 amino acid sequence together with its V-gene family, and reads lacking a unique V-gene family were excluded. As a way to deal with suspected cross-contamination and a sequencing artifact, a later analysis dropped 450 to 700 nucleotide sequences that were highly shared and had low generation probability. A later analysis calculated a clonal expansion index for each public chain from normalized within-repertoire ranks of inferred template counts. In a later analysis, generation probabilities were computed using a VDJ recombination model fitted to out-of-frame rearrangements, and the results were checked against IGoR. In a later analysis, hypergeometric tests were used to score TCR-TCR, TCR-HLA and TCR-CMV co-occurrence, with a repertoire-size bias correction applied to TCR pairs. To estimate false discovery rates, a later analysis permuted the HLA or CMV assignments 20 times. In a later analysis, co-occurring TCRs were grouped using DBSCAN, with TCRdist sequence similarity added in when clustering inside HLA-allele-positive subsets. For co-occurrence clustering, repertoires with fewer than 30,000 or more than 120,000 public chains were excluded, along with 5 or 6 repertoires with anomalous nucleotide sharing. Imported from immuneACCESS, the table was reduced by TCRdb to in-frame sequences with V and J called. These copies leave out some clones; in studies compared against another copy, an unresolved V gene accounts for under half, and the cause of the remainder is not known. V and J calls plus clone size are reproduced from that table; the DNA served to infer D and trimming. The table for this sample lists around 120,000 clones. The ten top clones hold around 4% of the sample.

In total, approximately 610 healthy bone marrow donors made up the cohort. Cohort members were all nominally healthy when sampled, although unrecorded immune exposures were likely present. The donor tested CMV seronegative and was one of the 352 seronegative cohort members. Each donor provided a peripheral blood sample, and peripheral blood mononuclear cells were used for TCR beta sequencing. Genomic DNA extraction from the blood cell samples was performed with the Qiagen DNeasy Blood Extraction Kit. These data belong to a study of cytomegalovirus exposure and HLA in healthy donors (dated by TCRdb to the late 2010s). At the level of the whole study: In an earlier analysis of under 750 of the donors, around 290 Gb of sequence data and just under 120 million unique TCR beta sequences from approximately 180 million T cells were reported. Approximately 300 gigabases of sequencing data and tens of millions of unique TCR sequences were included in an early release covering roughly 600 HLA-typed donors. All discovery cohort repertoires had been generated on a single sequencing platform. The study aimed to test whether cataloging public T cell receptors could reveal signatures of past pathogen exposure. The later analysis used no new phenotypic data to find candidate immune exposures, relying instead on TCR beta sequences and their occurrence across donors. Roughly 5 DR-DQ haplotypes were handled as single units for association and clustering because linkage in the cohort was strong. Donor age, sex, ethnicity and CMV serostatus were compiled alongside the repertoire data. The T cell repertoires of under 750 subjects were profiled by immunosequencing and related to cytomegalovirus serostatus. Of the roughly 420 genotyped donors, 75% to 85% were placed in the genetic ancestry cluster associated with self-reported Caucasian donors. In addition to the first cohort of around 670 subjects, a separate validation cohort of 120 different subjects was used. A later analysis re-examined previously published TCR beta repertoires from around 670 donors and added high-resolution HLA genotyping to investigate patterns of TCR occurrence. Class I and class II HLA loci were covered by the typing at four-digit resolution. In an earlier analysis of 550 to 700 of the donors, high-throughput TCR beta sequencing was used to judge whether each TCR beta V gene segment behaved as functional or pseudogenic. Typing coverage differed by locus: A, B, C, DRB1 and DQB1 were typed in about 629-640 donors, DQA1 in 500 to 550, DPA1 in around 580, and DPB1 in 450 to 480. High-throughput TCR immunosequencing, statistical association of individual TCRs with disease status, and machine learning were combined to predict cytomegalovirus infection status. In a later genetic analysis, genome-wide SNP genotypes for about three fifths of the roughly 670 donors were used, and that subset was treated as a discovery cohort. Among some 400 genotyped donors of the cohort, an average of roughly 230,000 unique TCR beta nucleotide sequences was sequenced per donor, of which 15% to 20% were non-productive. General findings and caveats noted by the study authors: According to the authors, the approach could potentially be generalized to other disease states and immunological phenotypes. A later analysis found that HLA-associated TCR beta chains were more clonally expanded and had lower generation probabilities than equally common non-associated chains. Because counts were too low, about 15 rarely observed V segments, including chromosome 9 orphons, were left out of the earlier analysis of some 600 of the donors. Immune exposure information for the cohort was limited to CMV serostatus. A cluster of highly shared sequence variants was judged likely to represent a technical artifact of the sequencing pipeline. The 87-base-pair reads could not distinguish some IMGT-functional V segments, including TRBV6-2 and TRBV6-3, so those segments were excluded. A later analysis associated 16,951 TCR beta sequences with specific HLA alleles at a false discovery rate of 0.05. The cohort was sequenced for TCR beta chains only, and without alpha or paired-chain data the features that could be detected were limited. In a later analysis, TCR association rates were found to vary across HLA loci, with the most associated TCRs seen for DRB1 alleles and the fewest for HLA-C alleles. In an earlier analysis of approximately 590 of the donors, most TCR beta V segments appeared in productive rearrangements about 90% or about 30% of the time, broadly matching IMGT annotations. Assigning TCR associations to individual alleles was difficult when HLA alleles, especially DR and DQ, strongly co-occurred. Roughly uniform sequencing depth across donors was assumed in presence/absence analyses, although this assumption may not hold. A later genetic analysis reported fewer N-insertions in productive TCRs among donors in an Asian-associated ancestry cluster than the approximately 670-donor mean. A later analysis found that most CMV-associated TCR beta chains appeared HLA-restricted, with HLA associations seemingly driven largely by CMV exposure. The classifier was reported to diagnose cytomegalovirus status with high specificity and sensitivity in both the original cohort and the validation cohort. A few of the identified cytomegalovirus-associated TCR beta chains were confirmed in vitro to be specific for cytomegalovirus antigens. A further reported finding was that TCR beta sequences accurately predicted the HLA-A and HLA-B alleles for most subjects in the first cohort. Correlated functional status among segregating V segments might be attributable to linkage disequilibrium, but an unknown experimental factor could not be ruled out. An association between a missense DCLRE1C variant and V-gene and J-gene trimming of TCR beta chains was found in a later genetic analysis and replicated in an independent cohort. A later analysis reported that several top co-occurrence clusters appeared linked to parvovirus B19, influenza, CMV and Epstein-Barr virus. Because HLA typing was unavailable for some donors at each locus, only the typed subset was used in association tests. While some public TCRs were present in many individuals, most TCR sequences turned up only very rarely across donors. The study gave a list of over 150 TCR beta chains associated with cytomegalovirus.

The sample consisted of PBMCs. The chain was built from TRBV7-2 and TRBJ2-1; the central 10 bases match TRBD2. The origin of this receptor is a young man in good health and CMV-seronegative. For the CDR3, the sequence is CASRSGRAPSYNEQFF. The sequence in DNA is TGTGCCAGCAGGAGCGGGAGGGCCCCTTCCTACAATGAGCAGTTCTTC. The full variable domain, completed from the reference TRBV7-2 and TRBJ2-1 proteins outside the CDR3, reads GAGVSQSPSNKVTEKGKDVELRCDPISGHTALYWYRQSLGQGLEFLIYFQGNSAPDKSGLPSDRFSAERTGGSVSTLTIQRTQQEDSAVYLCASRSGRAPSYNEQFFGPGTRLTVL.